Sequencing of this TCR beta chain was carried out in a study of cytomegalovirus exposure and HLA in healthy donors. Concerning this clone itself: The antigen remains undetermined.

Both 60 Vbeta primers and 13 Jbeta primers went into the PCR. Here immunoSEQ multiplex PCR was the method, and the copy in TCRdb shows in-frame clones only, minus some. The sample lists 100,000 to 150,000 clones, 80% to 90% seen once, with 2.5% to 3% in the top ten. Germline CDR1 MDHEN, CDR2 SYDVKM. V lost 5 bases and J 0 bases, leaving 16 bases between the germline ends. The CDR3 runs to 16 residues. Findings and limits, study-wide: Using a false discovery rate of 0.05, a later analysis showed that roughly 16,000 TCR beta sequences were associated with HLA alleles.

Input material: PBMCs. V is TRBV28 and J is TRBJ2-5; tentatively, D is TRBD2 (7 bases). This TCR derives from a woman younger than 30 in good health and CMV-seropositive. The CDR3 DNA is TGTGCCAGCAGTGCCGACCACGGGGGGCACCAAGAGACCCAGTACTTC. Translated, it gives CASSADHGGHQETQYF.